This is a list of T cell receptor beta chains from one sample in a study of radiotherapy plus CTLA-4 blockade in lung cancer. The table came from immunoSEQ multiplex PCR; TCRdb's copy has only in-frame clones and leaves some out. This table holds about 120,000 clones, around 90% found once. Here the sequenced sample was peripheral blood, taken from a patient treated with radiotherapy plus ipilimumab. The receptor set was obtained from a human donor with non-small cell lung cancer that progressed on radiotherapy plus ipilimumab. Both conserved end residues are part of each CDR3. Fields, in order: J gene, V gene, clone size, D gene, CDR3 protein, CDR3 DNA. A D gene is named only where the DNA matches it firmly. Some rows have no size entry. The others give once, few or many, or a class for an expanded clone.

>TRBJ1-3|TRBV2|NA|TRBD1
CASSSPGQGVGNTIYF
TGTGCCAGCAGTTCCCCGGGACAGGGGGTTGGAAACACCATATATTTT
>TRBJ2-3|TRBV18|once|NA
CASSPLGMRVDTQYF
TGTGCCAGCTCACCACTAGGGATGAGGGTGGATACGCAGTATTTT
>TRBJ2-7|TRBV2|NA|TRBD1
CASSDPSRTGAAYEQYF
TGTGCCAGCAGTGACCCTAGTAGGACAGGAGCCGCCTACGAGCAGTACTTC
>TRBJ1-2|TRBV4-1|NA|NA
CASSHGDHYGYTF
TGCGCCAGCAGCCATGGGGACCACTATGGCTACACCTTC
>TRBJ2-3|TRBV6-4|NA|NA
CASSDSQGSDTQYF
TGTGCCAGCAGTGACTCTCAGGGTTCAGATACGCAGTATTTT
>TRBJ1-3|TRBV2|NA|TRBD1
CASSRQAGTVGNTIYF
TGTGCCAGCAGTCGGCAAGCGGGGACAGTTGGAAACACCATATATTTT
>TRBJ1-1|TRBV6-1|NA|TRBD1
CASSADRGSEAFF
TGTGCCAGCAGTGCGGACAGGGGTTCTGAAGCTTTCTTT
>TRBJ2-1|TRBV7-3|NA|NA
CASSSGAGLGPNEQFF
TGTGCCAGCAGCTCGGGGGCGGGACTGGGCCCCAATGAGCAGTTCTTC
>TRBJ2-5|TRBV6-1|few|NA
CASSEGPGAQTQYF
TGTGCCAGCAGTGAAGGTCCGGGCGCGCAGACCCAGTACTTC
>TRBJ1-3|TRBV25-1|NA|NA
CASSERSDSGNTIYF
TGTGCCAGCAGTGAGCGCTCAGATTCTGGAAACACCATATATTTT
>TRBJ2-1|TRBV9|NA|TRBD2
CASSTRGLAGAMGDEQFF
TGTGCCAGCAGCACCCGGGGACTAGCGGGAGCAATGGGCGATGAGCAGTTCTTC
>TRBJ1-4|TRBV25-1|NA|NA
CASTKTGGGRKKLFF
TGTGCCAGCACCAAAACGGGAGGGGGTAGGAAAAAACTGTTTTTT
>TRBJ2-5|TRBV7-9|NA|NA
CASSATQETQYF
TGTGCCAGCAGCGCGACGCAAGAGACCCAGTACTTC
>TRBJ2-1|TRBV2|NA|NA
CASSAVGSGTDEQFF
TGTGCCAGCAGCGCCGTTGGTAGCGGTACGGATGAGCAGTTCTTC
>TRBJ2-7|TRBV2|once|TRBD1
CASRAGQGREQYF
TGTGCCAGCAGGGCGGGACAGGGGCGAGAGCAGTACTTC
>TRBJ2-5|TRBV6-1|many|NA
CASSEQAGTLETQYF
TGTGCCAGCAGTGAACAGGCGGGAACCTTAGAGACCCAGTACTTC
>TRBJ2-7|TRBV2|NA|TRBD1
CASSTGQGISYEQYF
TGTGCCAGCAGTACAGGACAGGGGATTTCCTACGAGCAGTACTTC
>TRBJ2-5|TRBV15|NA|NA
CATSGALGAGRTKETQYF
TGTGCCACCAGCGGGGCCTTAGGTGCGGGCAGGACCAAAGAGACCCAGTACTTC
>TRBJ1-5|TRBV13|NA|NA
CASSLGTNQPQHF
TGTGCCAGCAGCTTAGGAACTAATCAGCCCCAGCATTTT
>TRBJ2-5|TRBV4-2|NA|TRBD2
CASSPGTSGKIQETQYF
TGTGCCAGCAGCCCGGGGACTAGCGGAAAAATCCAAGAGACCCAGTACTTC
>TRBJ2-1|TRBV9|NA|TRBD2
CASSVELAGGQEQFF
TGTGCCAGCAGCGTAGAGCTAGCGGGAGGTCAGGAGCAGTTCTTC
>TRBJ1-1|TRBV10-3|NA|NA
CAISWDKPGGTEAFF
TGTGCCATCAGTTGGGACAAGCCGGGCGGCACTGAAGCTTTCTTT
>TRBJ1-3|TRBV4-1|NA|NA
CASSQGSRVPGNTIYF
TGCGCCAGCAGCCAAGGTTCCAGGGTCCCTGGAAACACCATATATTTT
>TRBJ2-7|TRBV4-1|NA|NA
CASSQDSAFRYEQYF
TGCGCCAGCAGCCAAGATTCCGCCTTCCGTTACGAGCAGTACTTC
>TRBJ2-3|TRBV5-1|once|TRBD2
CASSYLGLAVPTDTQYF
TGCGCCAGCAGCTACTTGGGACTAGCGGTTCCCACAGATACGCAGTATTTT
>TRBJ2-2|TRBV14|NA|NA
CASSQASLTGELFF
TGTGCCAGCAGCCAAGCCTCCCTCACCGGGGAGCTGTTTTTT
>TRBJ2-7|TRBV10-3|NA|TRBD1
CAISELGTGMGYEQYF
TGTGCCATCAGTGAGTTGGGGACAGGAATGGGCTACGAGCAGTACTTC
>TRBJ2-7|TRBV13|NA|NA
CASRPYFPGQAGDEQYF
TGTGCCAGCAGACCGTATTTCCCGGGGCAGGCGGGCGACGAGCAGTACTTC
>TRBJ1-4|TRBV18|once|TRBD1
CASSPTGLTTNEKLFF
TGTGCCAGCTCACCGACAGGGCTTACAACTAATGAAAAACTGTTTTTT
>TRBJ2-2|TRBV4-1|NA|TRBD2
CASSQDILLAGGPSIGELFF
TGCGCCAGCAGCCAAGATATCCTCCTAGCGGGAGGGCCCTCGATCGGGGAGCTGTTTTTT
>TRBJ2-7|TRBV27|NA|NA
CASSTHPFYEQYF
TGTGCCAGCAGCACGCATCCGTTCTACGAGCAGTACTTC
>TRBJ2-7|TRBV2|NA|NA
CASKDGGAAAIGEQYF
TGTGCCAGCAAGGATGGGGGTGCGGCCGCTATTGGGGAGCAGTACTTC
>TRBJ2-3|TRBV7-2|NA|NA
CASSSQGTTDTQYF
TGTGCCAGCAGCTCTCAGGGGACCACAGATACGCAGTATTTT
>TRBJ1-2|TRBV5-1|few|TRBD1
CASSFGTGAYGYTF
TGCGCCAGCAGCTTCGGGACAGGGGCCTATGGCTACACCTTC
>TRBJ1-5|TRBV2|NA|TRBD1
CASNSGGGDQPQHF
TGTGCCAGCAACTCAGGGGGCGGGGACCAGCCCCAGCATTTT
>TRBJ2-7|TRBV6-1|NA|TRBD2
CASSGTSETYEQYF
TGTGCCAGCAGTGGGACTAGCGAGACCTACGAGCAGTACTTC
>TRBJ2-2|TRBV7-9|once|NA
CASSLLGVTGELFF
TGTGCCAGCAGCCTACTAGGAGTCACCGGGGAGCTGTTTTTT
>TRBJ2-7|TRBV19|once|TRBD1
CASRRDRGIEQYF
TGTGCCAGTAGAAGGGACAGGGGAATCGAGCAGTACTTC
>TRBJ2-1|TRBV6-1|NA|TRBD2
CASEKGLAGGNEQFF
TGTGCCAGCGAGAAGGGACTAGCGGGAGGTAATGAGCAGTTCTTC
>TRBJ2-1|TRBV27|few|TRBD2
CASGGHPSGRGYNEQFF
TGTGCCAGCGGGGGGCATCCTAGCGGGAGGGGTTACAATGAGCAGTTCTTC
>TRBJ2-1|TRBV5-4|NA|TRBD2
CASSLPSGRASYNEQFF
TGTGCCAGCAGCTTGCCTAGCGGGAGGGCCTCCTACAATGAGCAGTTCTTC
>TRBJ1-2|TRBV4-1|NA|NA
CASSQDREQTYGYTF
TGCGCCAGCAGCCAAGATCGGGAACAGACCTATGGCTACACCTTC
>TRBJ1-5|TRBV19|NA|NA
CASSSQSGGAQHF
TGTGCCAGTAGTTCCCAGAGCGGTGGAGCCCAGCATTTT
>TRBJ1-3|TRBV19|NA|TRBD1
CASSIGTGFHSGNTIYF
TGTGCCAGTAGTATTGGGACAGGCTTTCACTCTGGAAACACCATATATTTT
>TRBJ2-7|TRBV29-1|NA|TRBD2
CSALTSGNPTGQYF
TGCAGCGCCTTGACTAGCGGGAACCCTACGGGGCAGTACTTC